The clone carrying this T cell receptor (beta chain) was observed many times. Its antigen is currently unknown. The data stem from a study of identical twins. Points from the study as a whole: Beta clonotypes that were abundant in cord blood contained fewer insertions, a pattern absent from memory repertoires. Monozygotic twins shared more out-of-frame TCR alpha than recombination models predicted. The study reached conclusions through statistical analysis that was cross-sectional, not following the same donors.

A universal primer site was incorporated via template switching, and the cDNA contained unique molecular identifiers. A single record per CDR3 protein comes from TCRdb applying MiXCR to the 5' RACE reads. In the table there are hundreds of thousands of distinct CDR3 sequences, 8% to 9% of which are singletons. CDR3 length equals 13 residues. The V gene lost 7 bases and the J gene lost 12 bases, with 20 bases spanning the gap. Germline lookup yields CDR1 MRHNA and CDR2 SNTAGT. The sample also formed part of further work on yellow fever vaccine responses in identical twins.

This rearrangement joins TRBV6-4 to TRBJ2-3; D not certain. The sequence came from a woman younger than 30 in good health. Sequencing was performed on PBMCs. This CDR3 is CASMKETLLAQYF. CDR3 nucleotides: TGTGCCAGCATGAAAGAGACCCTTTTGGCTCAGTATTTT.